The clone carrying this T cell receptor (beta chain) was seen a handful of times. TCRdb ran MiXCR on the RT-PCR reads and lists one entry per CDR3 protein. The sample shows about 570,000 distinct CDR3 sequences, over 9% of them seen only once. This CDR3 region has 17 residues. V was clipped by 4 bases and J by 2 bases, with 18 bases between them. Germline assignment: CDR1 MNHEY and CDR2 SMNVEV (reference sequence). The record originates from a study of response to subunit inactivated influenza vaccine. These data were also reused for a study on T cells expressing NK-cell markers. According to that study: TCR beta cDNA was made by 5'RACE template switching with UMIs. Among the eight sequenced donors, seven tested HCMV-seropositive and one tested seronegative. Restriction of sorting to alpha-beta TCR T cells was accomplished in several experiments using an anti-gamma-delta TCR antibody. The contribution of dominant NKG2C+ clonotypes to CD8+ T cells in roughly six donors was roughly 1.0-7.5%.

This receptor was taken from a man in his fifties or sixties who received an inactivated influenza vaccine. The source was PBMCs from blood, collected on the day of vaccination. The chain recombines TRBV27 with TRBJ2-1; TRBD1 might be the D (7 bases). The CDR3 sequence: CASSWGVGGGTYNEQFF. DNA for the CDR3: TGTGCCAGCAGTTGGGGGGTCGGAGGGGGCACCTACAATGAGCAGTTCTTC.